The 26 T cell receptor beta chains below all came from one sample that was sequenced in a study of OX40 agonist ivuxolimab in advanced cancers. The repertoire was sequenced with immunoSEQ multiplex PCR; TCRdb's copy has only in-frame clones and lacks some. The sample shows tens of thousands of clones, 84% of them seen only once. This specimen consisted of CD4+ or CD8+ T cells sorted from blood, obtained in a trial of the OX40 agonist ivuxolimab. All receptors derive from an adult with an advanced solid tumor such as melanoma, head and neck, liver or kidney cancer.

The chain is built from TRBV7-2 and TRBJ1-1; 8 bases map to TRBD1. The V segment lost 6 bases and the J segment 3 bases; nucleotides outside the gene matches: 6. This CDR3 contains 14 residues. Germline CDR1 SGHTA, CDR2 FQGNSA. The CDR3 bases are TGTGCCAGCAGACAAAACAGGGGGGACACTGAAGCTTTCTTT. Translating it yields CASRQNRGDTEAFF.

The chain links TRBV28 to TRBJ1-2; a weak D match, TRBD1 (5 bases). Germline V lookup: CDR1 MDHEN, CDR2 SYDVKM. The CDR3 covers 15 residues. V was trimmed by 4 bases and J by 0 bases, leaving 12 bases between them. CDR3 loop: CASSSPGNPNYGYTF. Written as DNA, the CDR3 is TGTGCCAGCAGTTCCCCAGGGAACCCTAACTATGGCTACACCTTC.

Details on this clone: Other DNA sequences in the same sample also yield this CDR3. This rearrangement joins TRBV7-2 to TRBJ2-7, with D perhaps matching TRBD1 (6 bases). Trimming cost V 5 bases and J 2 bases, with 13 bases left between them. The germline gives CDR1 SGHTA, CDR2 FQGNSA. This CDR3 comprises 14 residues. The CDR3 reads CASSPRQAAYEQYF. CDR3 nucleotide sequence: TGTGCCAGCAGCCCTCGACAGGCAGCCTACGAGCAGTACTTC.

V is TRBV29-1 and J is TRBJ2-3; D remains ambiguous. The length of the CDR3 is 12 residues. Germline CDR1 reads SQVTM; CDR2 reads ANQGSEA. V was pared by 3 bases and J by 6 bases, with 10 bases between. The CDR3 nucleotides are TGCAGCGTTGATACCGGGTTGGATACGCAGTATTTT. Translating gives CSVDTGLDTQYF.

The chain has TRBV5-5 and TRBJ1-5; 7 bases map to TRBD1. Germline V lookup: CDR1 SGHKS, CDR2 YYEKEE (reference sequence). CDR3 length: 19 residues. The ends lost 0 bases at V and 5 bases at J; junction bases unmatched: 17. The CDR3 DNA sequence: TGTGCCAGCAGCTTGGTAGCCCTTGGACAGGCACATTACGATCAGCCCCAGCATTTT. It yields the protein CASSLVALGQAHYDQPQHF.

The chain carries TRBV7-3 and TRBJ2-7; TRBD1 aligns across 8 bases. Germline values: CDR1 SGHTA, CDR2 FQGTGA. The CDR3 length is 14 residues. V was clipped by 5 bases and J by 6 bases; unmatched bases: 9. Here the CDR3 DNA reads TGTGCCAGCAGCCCCGACAGGGGTAGGGGCGAGCAGTACTTC. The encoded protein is CASSPDRGRGEQYF. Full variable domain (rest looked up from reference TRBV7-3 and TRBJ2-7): GAGVSQTPSNKVTEKGKYVELRCDPISGHTALYWYRQSLGQGPEFLIYFQGTGAADDSGLPNDRFFAVRPEGSVSTLKIQRTERGDSAVYLCASSPDRGRGEQYFGPGTRLTVT.

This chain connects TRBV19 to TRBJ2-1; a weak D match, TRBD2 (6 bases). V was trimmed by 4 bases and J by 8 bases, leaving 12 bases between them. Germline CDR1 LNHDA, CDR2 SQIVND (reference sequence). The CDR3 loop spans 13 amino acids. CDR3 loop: CASSSRRGYEQFF. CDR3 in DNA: TGTGCCAGTAGTAGCAGGAGGGGCTATGAGCAGTTCTTC.

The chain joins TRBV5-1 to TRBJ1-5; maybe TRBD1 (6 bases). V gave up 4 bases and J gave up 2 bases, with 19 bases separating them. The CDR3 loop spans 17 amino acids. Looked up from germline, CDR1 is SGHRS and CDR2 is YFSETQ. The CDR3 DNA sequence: TGCGCCAGCAGCCCCTTTAGGGGGGGGAAGGGCAATCAGCCCCAGCATTTT. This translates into CASSPFRGGKGNQPQHF.

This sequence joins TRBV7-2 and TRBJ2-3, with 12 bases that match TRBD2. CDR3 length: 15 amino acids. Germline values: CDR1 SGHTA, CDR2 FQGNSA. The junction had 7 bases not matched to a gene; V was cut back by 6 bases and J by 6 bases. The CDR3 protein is CASRGLAGGMDTQYF. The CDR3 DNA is TGTGCCAGCAGAGGTCTAGCGGGGGGGATGGATACGCAGTATTTT.

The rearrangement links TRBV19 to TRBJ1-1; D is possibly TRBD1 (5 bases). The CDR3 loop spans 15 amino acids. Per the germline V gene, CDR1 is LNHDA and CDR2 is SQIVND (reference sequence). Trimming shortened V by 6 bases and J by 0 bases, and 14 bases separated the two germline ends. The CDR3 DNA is TGTGCCAGTAGGCGGGACTCCGCTATGAACACTGAAGCTTTCTTT. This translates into CASRRDSAMNTEAFF.

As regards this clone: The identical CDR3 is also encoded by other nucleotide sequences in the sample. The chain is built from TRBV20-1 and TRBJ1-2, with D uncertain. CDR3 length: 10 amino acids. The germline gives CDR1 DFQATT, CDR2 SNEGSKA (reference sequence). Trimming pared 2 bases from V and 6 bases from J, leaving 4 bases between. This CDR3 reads CSARYHGYTF. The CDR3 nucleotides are TGCAGTGCTAGATATCATGGCTACACCTTC.

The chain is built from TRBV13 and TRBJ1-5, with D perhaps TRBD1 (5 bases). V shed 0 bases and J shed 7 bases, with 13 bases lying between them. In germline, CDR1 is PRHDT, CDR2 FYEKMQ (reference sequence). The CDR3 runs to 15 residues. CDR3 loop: CASSLGPGPGQPQHF. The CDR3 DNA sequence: TGTGCCAGCAGCTTAGGCCCAGGGCCTGGACAGCCCCAGCATTTT.

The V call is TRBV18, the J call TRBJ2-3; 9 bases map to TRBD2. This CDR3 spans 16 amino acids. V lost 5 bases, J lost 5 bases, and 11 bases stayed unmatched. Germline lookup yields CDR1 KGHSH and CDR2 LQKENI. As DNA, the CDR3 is TGTGCCAGCTCAACTCTAGCGGGATCTATGAGAGATACGCAGTATTTT. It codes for CASSTLAGSMRDTQYF.

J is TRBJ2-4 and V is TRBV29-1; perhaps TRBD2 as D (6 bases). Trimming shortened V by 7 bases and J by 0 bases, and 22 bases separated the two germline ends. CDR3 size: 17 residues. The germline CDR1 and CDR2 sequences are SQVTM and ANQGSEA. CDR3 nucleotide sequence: TGCAGCGCGGGGGACGTGCAGGGTTTGGGAGCCAAAAACATTCAGTACTTC. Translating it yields CSAGDVQGLGAKNIQYF.

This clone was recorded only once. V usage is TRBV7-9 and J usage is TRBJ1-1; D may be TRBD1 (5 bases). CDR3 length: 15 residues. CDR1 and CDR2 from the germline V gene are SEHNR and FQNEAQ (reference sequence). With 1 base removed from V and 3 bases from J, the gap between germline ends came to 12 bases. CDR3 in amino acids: CASSLGSGAYTEAFF. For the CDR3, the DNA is TGTGCCAGCAGCTTAGGTTCTGGGGCGTACACTGAAGCTTTCTTT.

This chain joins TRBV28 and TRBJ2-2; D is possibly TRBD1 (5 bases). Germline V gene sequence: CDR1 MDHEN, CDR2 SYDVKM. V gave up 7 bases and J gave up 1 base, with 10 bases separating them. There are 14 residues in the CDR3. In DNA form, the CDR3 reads TGTGCCAGCAAACAGGAACTGAACACCGGGGAGCTGTTTTTT. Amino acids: CASKQELNTGELFF.

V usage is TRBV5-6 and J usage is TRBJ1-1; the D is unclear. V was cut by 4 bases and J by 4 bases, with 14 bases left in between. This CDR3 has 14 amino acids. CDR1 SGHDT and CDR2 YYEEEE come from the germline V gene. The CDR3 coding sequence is TGTGCCAGCAGCATGGCTGGGCGGATCACTGAAGCTTTCTTT. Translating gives CASSMAGRITEAFF. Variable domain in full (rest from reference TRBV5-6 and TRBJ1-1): DAGVTQSPTHLIKTRGQQVTLRCSPKSGHDTVSWYQQALGQGPQFIFQYYEEEERQRGNFPDRFSGHQFPNYSSELNVNALLLGDSALYLCASSMAGRITEAFFGQGTRLTVV.

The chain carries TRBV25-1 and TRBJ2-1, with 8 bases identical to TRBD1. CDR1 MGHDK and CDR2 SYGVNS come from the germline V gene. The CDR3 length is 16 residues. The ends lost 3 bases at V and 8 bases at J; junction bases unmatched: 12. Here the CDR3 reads CASSDPWQGAGDEQFF. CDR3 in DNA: TGTGCCAGCAGTGATCCTTGGCAGGGGGCTGGCGATGAGCAGTTCTTC.

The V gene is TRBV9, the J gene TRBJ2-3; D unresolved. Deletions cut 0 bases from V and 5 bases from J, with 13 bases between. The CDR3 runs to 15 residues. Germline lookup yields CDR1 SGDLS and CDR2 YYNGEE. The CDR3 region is CASSVGGRSLDTQYF. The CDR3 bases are TGTGCCAGCAGCGTAGGTGGTAGAAGTTTAGATACGCAGTATTTT.

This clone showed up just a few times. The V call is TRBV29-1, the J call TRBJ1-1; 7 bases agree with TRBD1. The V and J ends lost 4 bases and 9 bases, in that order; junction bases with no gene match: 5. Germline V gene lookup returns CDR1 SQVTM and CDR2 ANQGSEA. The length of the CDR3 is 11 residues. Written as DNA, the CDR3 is TGCAGCGTTGGACAGGGAGGGAAAGCTTTCTTT. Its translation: CSVGQGGKAFF.

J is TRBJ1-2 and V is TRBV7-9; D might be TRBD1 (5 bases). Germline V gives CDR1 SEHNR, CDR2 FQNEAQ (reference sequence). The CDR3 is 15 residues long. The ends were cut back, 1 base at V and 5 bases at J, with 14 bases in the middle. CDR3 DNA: TGTGCCAGCAGCTTAGTTGGAGGGGCCGCGTATGGCTACACCTTC. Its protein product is CASSLVGGAAYGYTF.

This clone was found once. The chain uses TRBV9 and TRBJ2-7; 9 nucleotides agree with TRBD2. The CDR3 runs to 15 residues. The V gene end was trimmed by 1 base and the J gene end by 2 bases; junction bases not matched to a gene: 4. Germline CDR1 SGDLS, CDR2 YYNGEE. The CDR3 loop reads CASSVQERGAYEQYF. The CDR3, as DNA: TGTGCCAGCAGCGTACAAGAGCGGGGGGCCTACGAGCAGTACTTC.

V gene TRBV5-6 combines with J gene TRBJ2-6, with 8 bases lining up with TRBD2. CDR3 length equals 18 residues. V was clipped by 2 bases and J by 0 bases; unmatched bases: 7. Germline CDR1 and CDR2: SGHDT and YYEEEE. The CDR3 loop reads CASSFGLAGYSGANVLTF. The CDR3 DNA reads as TGTGCCAGCAGCTTCGGTCTAGCGGGCTACTCTGGGGCCAACGTCCTGACTTTC.

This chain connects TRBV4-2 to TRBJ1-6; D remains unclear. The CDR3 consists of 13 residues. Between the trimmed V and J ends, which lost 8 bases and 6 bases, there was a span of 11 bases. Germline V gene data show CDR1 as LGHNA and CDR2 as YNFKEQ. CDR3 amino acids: CASSGWGNSPLHF. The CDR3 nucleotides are TGTGCCAGCTCCGGATGGGGTAATTCACCCCTCCACTTT.

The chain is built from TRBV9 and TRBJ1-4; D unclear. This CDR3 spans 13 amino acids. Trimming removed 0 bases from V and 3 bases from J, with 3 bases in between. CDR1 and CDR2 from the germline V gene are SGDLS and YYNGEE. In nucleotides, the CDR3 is TGTGCCAGCAGCGTAGGAGCTAATGAAAAACTGTTTTTT. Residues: CASSVGANEKLFF.

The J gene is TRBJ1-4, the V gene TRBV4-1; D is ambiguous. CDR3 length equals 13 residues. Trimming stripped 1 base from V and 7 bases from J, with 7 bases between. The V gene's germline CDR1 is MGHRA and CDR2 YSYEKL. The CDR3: CASSQGLGEKLFF. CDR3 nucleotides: TGCGCCAGCAGCCAAGGTCTAGGTGAAAAACTGTTTTTT.